Described below is a single TCR beta chain sequence and its context. The table came from immunoSEQ multiplex PCR; TCRdb's copy has only in-frame clones and leaves some out. The data show approximately 250,000 clones, with approximately 82% seen just once and 15% held by the top ten. These data are taken from a study of blood T cell repertoires in COVID-19. Study at large: COVID-19 samples collected from the United States, Italy and Spain covered acute and convalescent phases. Sources were T cells, B-cell-depleted T cells, or PBMCs; the material itself was cDNA or gDNA.

V was pared by 10 bases and J by 4 bases, with 8 bases of the junction left unmatched. Germline V CDR1 and CDR2: LNHDA, SQIVND (reference sequence). CDR3 length: 13 residues. In assigning cohorts, the study relied on participant-reported clinical history. Recovered participants had two consecutive negative NP/OP PCR tests, healthcare professional clearance, or symptom resolution. The source of this sequence is a middle-aged man who had recovered from COVID-19. Sequenced material: PBMCs or T cells enriched from blood (not recorded which). The chain recombines TRBV19 with TRBJ2-5, with 8 bases fitting TRBD2. CDR3 protein: CATARGVRETQYF. The CDR3 DNA is TGTGCCACCGCGCGGGGGGTAAGAGAGACCCAGTACTTC.